The T cell receptor beta chain under discussion was sequenced for a study of OX40 agonist ivuxolimab in advanced cancers. Turning to the study itself: In three patients, partial responses were observed, one with hepatocellular carcinoma and two with cutaneous melanoma.

This CDR3 has 16 amino acids. Germline V gene lookup returns CDR1 MNHNY and CDR2 SVGAGI (reference sequence). V was pared by 6 bases and J by 2 bases, with 10 bases of the junction left unmatched. Study-level findings and limits: At 0.1 to 3.0 mg/kg and by week 6, CD4+ and CD8+ T cells in the blood had expanded clonally. Undetermined was the antigen specificity of the expanded peripheral T cells.

The method was immunoSEQ multiplex PCR; TCRdb's version includes in-frame clones alone and lacks a portion of them. The sample holds roughly 110,000 clones, 80% to 95% seen once. This clone was seen a handful of times. Its target is unknown. V and J are TRBV6-6 and TRBJ2-1; 7 bases are a match to TRBD1. This TCR was recovered from an adult with an advanced solid tumor such as melanoma, head and neck, liver or kidney cancer. The sample was CD4+ or CD8+ T cells sorted from blood, taken in a trial of the OX40 agonist ivuxolimab. The CDR3 DNA reads as TGTGCCAGCAGCCCTCGACAGGGTAGCCCCTACAATGAGCAGTTCTTC. Translating gives CASSPRQGSPYNEQFF.